This TCR beta chain was observed in a study of blood T cells in healthy people across ages. Using a J-beta primer mix together with a sample-barcoded 5' primer, a second PCR was run for roughly 6 to 11 cycles. TCRdb fed the 5' RACE reads into MiXCR, producing one record per CDR3 protein. This sample has roughly 800,000 distinct CDR3 sequences, with 55% to 75% found just once. This clonotype was recorded a few times. The CDR3 runs 16 residues. Germline-derived CDR1 and CDR2 are MGHRA and YSYEKL. V lost 0 bases to trimming and J lost 7 bases, with 19 bases between them. Sequencing was done on a sample of blood. This TCR was recovered from a man aged 30-40 years in good health. This chain uses TRBV4-1 with TRBJ2-7, with unresolved D. The DNA of the CDR3 is TGCGCCAGCAGCCAAGAAGGCTATGCGCAGAATGGAGAGCAGTACTTC. This translates into CASSQEGYAQNGEQYF.